Presented here are 10 T cell receptor beta chains from one specimen sequenced in a study of T-cell memory formation after mild COVID-19. TCRdb redid the calling of the 5' RACE reads with MiXCR, one entry per CDR3 protein. Of about 310,000 distinct CDR3 sequences in the sample, roughly a fifth are singletons; the top ten hold roughly 21%. Sequencing used PBMCs or a T cell subset sorted from them (not recorded which). Receptors originate from a man between 18 and 35 years old who had mild COVID-19 (a few samples of this study predate the infection). Cell type and time point are not known.

This clonotype was counted between two and nine times. The chain links TRBV3-1 to TRBJ2-7, with D unresolved. V gave up 1 base and J gave up 7 bases, with 11 bases separating them. CDR1 LGHDT and CDR2 YNNKEL come from the germline V gene (reference sequence). This CDR3 is 13 amino acids long. This chain's CDR3 is CASSQGKRGEQYV. CDR3 nucleotide sequence: TGTGCCAGCAGCCAAGGAAAGCGCGGTGAGCAGTACGTC.

The rearrangement links TRBV5-1 to TRBJ2-3; 10 bases line up with TRBD1. The CDR3 extends over 17 amino acids. V lost 4 bases to trimming and J lost 2 bases; unmatched junction nucleotides: 10. CDR1 and CDR2 (germline): SGHRS, YFSETQ. The CDR3 nucleotides are TGCGCCAGCAGCCTCTCAAGACAGGGGGCGATCACAGATACGCAGTATTTT. Its protein is CASSLSRQGAITDTQYF.

In nucleotides, the CDR3 is TGTGCCAGCAGTTTAGCGCTAAGGGGGTGGGGATCGGAGACCCAGTACTTC. Residues: CASSLALRGWGSETQYF. The V and J genes are TRBV12-3 or TRBV12-4 and TRBJ2-5; D is possibly TRBD1 (6 bases). V was shortened by 0 bases and J by 5 bases, with 19 bases between the two germline ends. CDR3 size: 17 residues.

This clonotype was counted only a few times. The chain is built from TRBV29-1 and TRBJ2-5; D unresolved. V lost 3 bases, J lost 2 bases, and 7 bases lay in between. CDR3 length equals 12 residues. Germline values: CDR1 SQVTM, CDR2 ANQGSEA. The chain's CDR3 is CSVEPPQETQYF. CDR3 bases: TGCAGCGTTGAGCCTCCGCAAGAGACCCAGTACTTC.

This clonotype was recorded a few times. V usage is TRBV6-5 and J usage is TRBJ1-1; 9 bases line up with TRBD1. CDR3 length equals 13 residues. V gave up 4 bases and J gave up 9 bases; unmatched junction bases: 6. The V gene's germline CDR1 is MNHEY and CDR2 SVGAGI. CDR3 sequence (DNA): TGTGCCAGCAGTTCCCCGGGACAGGGCCAAGCTTTCTTT. This sequence encodes CASSSPGQGQAFF.

This clonotype came up many times. This chain uses TRBV5-1 with TRBJ2-3; 8 bases agree with TRBD1. J gave up 0 bases and V 3 bases, and 12 bases lay outside the gene matches. The V gene's germline CDR1 is SGHRS and CDR2 YFSETQ. The CDR3 length is 18 residues. CDR3 amino acids: CASSYGQGTPASTDTQYF. Here the CDR3 DNA reads TGCGCCAGCAGCTACGGACAGGGAACTCCTGCTAGCACAGATACGCAGTATTTT.

The chain combines TRBV12-3 or TRBV12-4 with TRBJ2-2, with no clear D. The CDR3 is 12 amino acids. The V end was cut by 9 bases, the J end by 9 bases, with 14 bases between. In DNA, the CDR3 is TGTGCCAGTCACCTGGGCAGTTGGGAGCTGTTTTTT. It translates to CASHLGSWELFF.

This clonotype has ten or more counts. The rearrangement uses TRBV4-1 and TRBJ2-3; D tentatively fits TRBD1 or TRBD2 (5 bases each). V lost 1 base and J 8 bases, leaving 16 bases between the germline ends. This CDR3 has 15 amino acids. Germline V gene data show CDR1 as MGHRA and CDR2 as YSYEKL. The CDR3 region has the DNA TGCGCCAGCAGCCAAGGGGACCGAGAATCCGGTACGCAGTATTTT. This sequence encodes CASSQGDRESGTQYF.

At least ten counts were recorded for this clonotype. The V gene is TRBV4-1, the J gene TRBJ1-2; maybe TRBD1 (5 bases). Trimming pared 4 bases from V and 2 bases from J, leaving 17 bases between. The CDR3 extends over 16 amino acids. CDR1 and CDR2 (germline): MGHRA, YSYEKL. This chain's CDR3 is CASSRPLGGANYGYTF. CDR3 bases: TGCGCCAGCAGCCGCCCATTAGGAGGGGCGAACTATGGCTACACCTTC.

This chain joins TRBV10-1 and TRBJ2-3; no definite D call. The CDR3 consists of 17 residues. Germline V gene lookup returns CDR1 WNHNN and CDR2 SYGVQD (reference sequence). The V end lost 2 bases, the J end lost 7 bases, and 22 bases lay between the germline ends. In DNA, the CDR3 is TGCGCCAGCAGTGAGCGAGGCCACACCACGATGATGAATACGCAGTATTTT. Translation gives CASSERGHTTMMNTQYF.